This TCR beta chain was recovered during a study of T cells in Graves' hyperthyroidism and ophthalmopathy. Calling Graves' hyperthyroidism stable meant ophthalmopathy did not progress within 18 months. The study enrolled patients aged 18 to 65 with newly diagnosed hyperthyroidism of under 2 months' duration. For the diagnoses, clinical symptoms, serum thyroxine and TRAb, thyroid ultrasound and orbital computed tomography were used. Ten or more counts support this clonotype. What it recognizes is unknown. Germline V gene lookup returns CDR1 MNHEY and CDR2 SVGAGI. The CDR3 contains 14 residues. Trimming removed 5 bases from V and 0 bases from J, with 5 bases in between. Points from the study as a whole: Median prediction lead before ophthalmopathy onset was roughly 6 months with the model.

RNA transcripts gave rise to amplified TCR beta CDR3 regions. In the first-round RT-PCR of the TCR CDR3, the HTBI primer set was used. TCRdb reprocessed the multiplex PCR reads with MiXCR, giving one entry per CDR3 protein. The repertoire includes over 700,000 distinct CDR3 sequences, approximately 40% of them detected once, and about 8.9% sits in the top ten. Input material: blood. This receptor was identified in a man aged 18 to 29 with Graves' hyperthyroidism. This rearrangement joins TRBV6-5 to TRBJ1-6; D remains ambiguous. The CDR3 DNA sequence: TGTGCCAGCAGTCTACGCTCCTATAATTCACCCCTCCACTTT. This sequence encodes CASSLRSYNSPLHF.